This T cell receptor beta chain was sequenced for a study of chemoradiotherapy in HPV16-positive cancers. Study context: Two HPV16-positive patients' cells yielded candidate HPV-specific clones and common motifs.

The data were produced by immunoSEQ multiplex PCR, yet TCRdb's version contains in-frame clones alone and is incomplete. This sample has around 22,000 clones, with over 85% found just once. As to this clone: Its antigen is undetermined.

Points from the study as a whole: HPV-specific T cells were functionally defined from only a couple of HPV16-positive patients.

The CDR3 extends over 18 amino acids. The germline V gene has CDR1 LNHNV and CDR2 YYDKDF (reference sequence). With 0 bases removed from V and 6 bases from J, the gap between germline ends came to 22 bases. Repertoires were sampled repeatedly during chemoradiotherapy. J is TRBJ2-3 and V is TRBV15; D is uncertain. The material sequenced was blood, taken from a patient who underwent chemoradiotherapy. This TCR was recovered from a human donor with HPV-associated anogenital cancer. CDR3 in amino acids: CATSREGLTPPPADTQYF. In nucleotides, the CDR3 is TGTGCCACCAGCAGAGAAGGGCTCACACCCCCGCCTGCGGATACGCAGTATTTT.